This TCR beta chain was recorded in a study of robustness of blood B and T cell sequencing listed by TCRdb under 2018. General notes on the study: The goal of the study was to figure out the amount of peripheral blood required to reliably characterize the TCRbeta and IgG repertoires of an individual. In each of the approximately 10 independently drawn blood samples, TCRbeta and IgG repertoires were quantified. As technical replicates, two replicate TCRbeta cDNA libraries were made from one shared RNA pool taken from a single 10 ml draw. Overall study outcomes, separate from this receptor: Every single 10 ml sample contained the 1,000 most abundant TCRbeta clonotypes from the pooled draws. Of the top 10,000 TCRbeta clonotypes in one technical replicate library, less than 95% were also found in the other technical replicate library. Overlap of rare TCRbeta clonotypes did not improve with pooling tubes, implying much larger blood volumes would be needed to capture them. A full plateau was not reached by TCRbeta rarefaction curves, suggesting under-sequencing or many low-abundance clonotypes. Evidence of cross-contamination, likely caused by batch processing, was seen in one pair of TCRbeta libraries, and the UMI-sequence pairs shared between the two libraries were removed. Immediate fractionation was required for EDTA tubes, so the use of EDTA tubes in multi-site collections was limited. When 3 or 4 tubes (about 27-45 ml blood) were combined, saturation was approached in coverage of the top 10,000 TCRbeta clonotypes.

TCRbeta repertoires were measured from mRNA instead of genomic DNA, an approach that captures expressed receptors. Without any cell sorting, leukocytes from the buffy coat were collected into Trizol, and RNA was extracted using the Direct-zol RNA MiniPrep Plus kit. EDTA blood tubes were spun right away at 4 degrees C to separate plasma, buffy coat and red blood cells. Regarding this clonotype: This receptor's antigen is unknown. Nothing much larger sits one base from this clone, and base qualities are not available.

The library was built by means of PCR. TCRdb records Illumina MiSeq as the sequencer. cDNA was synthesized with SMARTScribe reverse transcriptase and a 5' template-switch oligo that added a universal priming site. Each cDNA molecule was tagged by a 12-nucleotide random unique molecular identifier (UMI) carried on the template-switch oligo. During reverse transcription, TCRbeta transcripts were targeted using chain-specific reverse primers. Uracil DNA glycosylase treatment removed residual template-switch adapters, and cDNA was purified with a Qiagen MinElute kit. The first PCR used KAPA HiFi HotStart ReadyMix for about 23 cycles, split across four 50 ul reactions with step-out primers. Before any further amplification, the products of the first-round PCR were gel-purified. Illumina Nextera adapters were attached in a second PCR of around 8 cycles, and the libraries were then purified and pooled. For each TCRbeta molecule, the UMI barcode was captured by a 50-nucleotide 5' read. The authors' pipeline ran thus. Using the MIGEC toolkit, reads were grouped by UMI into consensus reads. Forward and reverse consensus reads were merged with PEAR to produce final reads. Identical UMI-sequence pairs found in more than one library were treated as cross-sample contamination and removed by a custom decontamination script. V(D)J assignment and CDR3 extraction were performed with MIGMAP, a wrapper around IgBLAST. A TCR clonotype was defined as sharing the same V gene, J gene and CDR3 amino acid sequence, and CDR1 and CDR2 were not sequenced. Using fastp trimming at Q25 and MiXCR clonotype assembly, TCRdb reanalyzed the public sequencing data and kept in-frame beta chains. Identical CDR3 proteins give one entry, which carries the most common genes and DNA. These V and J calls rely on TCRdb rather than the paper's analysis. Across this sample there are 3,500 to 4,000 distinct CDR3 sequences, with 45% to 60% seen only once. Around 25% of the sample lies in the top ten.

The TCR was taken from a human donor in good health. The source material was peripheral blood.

The CDR3 in this case is CASSLETGSKNIQYF. The DNA sequence follows: TGCGCCAGCAGCTTGGAGACAGGGTCCAAAAACATTCAGTACTTC. Recombination linked TRBV5-1 to TRBJ2-4, with 7 central nucleotides matching TRBD1. V has 0 bases trimmed and J has 2 bases trimmed; junction bases matching no gene number 2. Inclusive of the bounding cysteine and phenylalanine, the CDR3 is 15 residues long. Left in the record is the CDR3 DNA by itself, 45 bases read in frame from the first base. According to the germline V gene, CDR1 reads SGHRS and CDR2 reads YFSETQ.